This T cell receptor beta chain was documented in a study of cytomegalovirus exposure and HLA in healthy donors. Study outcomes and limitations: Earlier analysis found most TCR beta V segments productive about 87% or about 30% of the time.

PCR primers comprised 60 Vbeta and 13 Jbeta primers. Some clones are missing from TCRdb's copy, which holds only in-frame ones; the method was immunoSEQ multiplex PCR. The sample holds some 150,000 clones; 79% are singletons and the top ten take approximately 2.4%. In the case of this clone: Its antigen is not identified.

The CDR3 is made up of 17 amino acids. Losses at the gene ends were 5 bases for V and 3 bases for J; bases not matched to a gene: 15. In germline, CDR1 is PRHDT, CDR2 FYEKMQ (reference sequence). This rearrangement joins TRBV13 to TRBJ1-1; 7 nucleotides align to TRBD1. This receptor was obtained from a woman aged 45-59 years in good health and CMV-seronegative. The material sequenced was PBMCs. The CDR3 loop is CASSPNPGQSVDTEAFF. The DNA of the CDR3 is TGTGCCAGCAGCCCGAACCCGGGACAGTCGGTGGACACTGAAGCTTTCTTT.